The next 27 T cell receptor beta chains were all read from a single sample in a study of tumor-infiltrating lymphocytes in primary liver carcinoma. Reverse transcription of 500 ng total RNA with a constant-region primer produced TCR beta cDNA. Three nested multiplex PCR rounds, a slightly modified ARM-PCR method, built the TCR beta libraries. The first two PCR rounds used TRBV1-TRBV30 primers with a Cbeta primer, roughly 10 cycles each. TCRdb reanalysed the multiplex PCR reads using MiXCR and keeps one entry per CDR3 protein. The sample has under 85,000 distinct CDR3 sequences; around 70% are singletons. From roughly 20-30 mg of unsorted bulk tissue, DNA and RNA were co-extracted together. The sequencing sample was made of liver tumor tissue from sampling region 1. Documented subset: tumor region T1, superior pole. Every receptor here comes from a middle-aged man with primary liver carcinoma and hepatitis B virus infection.

With regard to this clonotype: The conserved final phenylalanine or tryptophan is absent from the CDR3, which likely points to a read error. J is TRBJ2-2 and V is TRBV10-2; 8 bases map to TRBD2. This CDR3 has 17 residues. Per the germline V gene, CDR1 is WSHSY and CDR2 is SAAADI. The CDR3 loop reads CVSSEISGGGNTGELFY. CDR3 coding DNA: TGCGTCAGCAGTGAAATCTCGGGAGGGGGGAACACCGGGGAGCTGTTTTAT.

Concerning this clonotype itself: One end of the junction varies from germline; a read error may be responsible. This chain links TRBV11-2 with TRBJ2-5; D perhaps matches TRBD2 (6 bases). This CDR3 comprises 16 residues. Per the germline V gene, CDR1 is SGHAT and CDR2 is FQNNGV. CDR3 DNA sequence: TGTGCCAGCAGATCCCGGGACTCGTCCCATCAAGGGACCCAGTACTTC. This encodes CASRSRDSSHQGTQYF.

Comment on this clonotype: Mismatch with germline at one junction end may stem from a read error. The chain links TRBV11-2 to TRBJ2-7; D unresolved. Germline CDR1 and CDR2: SGHAT and FQNNGV. This CDR3 has 14 amino acids. In nucleotides, the CDR3 is TGTCCCAGCTGCTTAACCTACGGAGCCTACGAGCAGTACTTC. This codes for CPSCLTYGAYEQYF.

Concerning this clonotype itself: The junction shows a germline mismatch at one end, possibly a read error. This chain joins TRBV11-2 and TRBJ2-3, with D possibly TRBD1 on 5 matching bases. The CDR3 length is 15 residues. Germline V gives CDR1 SGHAT, CDR2 FQNNGV. The CDR3, as DNA: TGTGCCAACAGCTTAGAGACAAGGGGCATAGATACGCAGTATTTT. It yields the protein CANSLETRGIDTQYF.

Concerning this clonotype: A much more abundant neighbour one base away suggests this may be a read error. The chain combines TRBV5-1 with TRBJ2-1; D is possibly TRBD2 (6 bases). This CDR3 spans 14 amino acids. CDR1 is SGHRS and CDR2 is YFSETQ in the germline V gene. CDR3: CASTLADSYNGQFF. CDR3 sequence (DNA): TGCGCCAGCACTTTAGCGGACTCCTACAATGGGCAGTTCTTC.

This clonotype came up once. Sequence at one end of the junction differs from germline and may be a read error. The rearrangement links TRBV12-3 or TRBV12-4 to TRBJ2-7; a weak D match, TRBD2 (5 bases). CDR3 length: 13 amino acids. In DNA, the CDR3 is TGTGTCAGCACCCGACGGGAATACTACAAGCAATACTTC. Amino acids: CVSTRREYYKQYF.

Many counts were recorded for this clonotype. The rearrangement links TRBV10-2 to TRBJ1-1; D unclear. Germline V gene lookup returns CDR1 WSHSY and CDR2 SAAADI. Trimming cost V 7 bases and J 0 bases, with 9 bases left between them. The CDR3 has 13 amino acids. The CDR3 is CASITDLNTEAFF. Written as DNA, the CDR3 is TGCGCCAGCATTACAGACTTGAACACTGAAGCTTTCTTT.

Comment on this clonotype: Its ends do not fully match the called genes, so a read error is possible. The chain couples TRBV6-1 to TRBJ2-5, with TRBD2 identical over 7 bases. This CDR3 region has 13 residues. Germline V CDR1 and CDR2: MNHNS, SASEGT. The CDR3 reads CASILAGQETQYF. The CDR3 DNA sequence: TGTGCCAGCATTTTAGCGGGCCAAGAGACACAGTACTTC.

The rearrangement joins TRBV14 to TRBJ1-1, with D maybe TRBD1 (6 bases). V was clipped by 4 bases and J by 7 bases, with 19 bases between them. The germline V gene has CDR1 SGHDN and CDR2 FVKESK. The length of the CDR3 is 15 residues. In DNA form, the CDR3 reads TGTGCCAGCAGCCTACAGGGTATTGCGACTATTGAAGCTTTCTTT. Translation: CASSLQGIATIEAFF.

This clonotype was detected only once. A much larger clone sits a single nucleotide away, making a read error possible. This chain joins TRBV6-4 and TRBJ2-1, with 10 positions matching TRBD2. The CDR3 has 14 residues. Germline CDR1 reads MRHNA; CDR2 reads SNTAGT. Written as DNA, the CDR3 is TGTGTCAGCAGTCCTAGCGGGAGCGTTGATGAGCAGTTCTTC. Its protein is CVSSPSGSVDEQFF.

V usage is TRBV5-4 and J usage is TRBJ1-1; D is undetermined. The V gene's germline CDR1 is SGHNT and CDR2 YYREEE (reference sequence). Trimming shortened V by 9 bases and J by 1 base, and 19 bases separated the two germline ends. The CDR3 runs 15 residues. CDR3 in DNA: TGTGCCATGAGCTTGGATAACGCCGGGAACACTGAAGCTTTCTTT. Protein product: CAMSLDNAGNTEAFF. Together with reference TRBV5-4 and TRBJ1-1, the CDR3 gives the full variable domain: ETGVTQSPTHLIKTRGQQVTLRCSSQSGHNTVSWYQQALGQGPQFIFQYYREEENGRGNFPPRFSGLQFPNYSSELNVNALELDDSALYLCAMSLDNAGNTEAFFGQGTRLTVV.

Turning to this clonotype: Possible read error: a much larger clone is one base away. The chain recombines TRBV28 with TRBJ1-6; no definite D call. The CDR3 spans 13 residues. V lost 11 bases to trimming and J lost 10 bases, with 18 bases between them. The germline CDR1 and CDR2 sequences are MDHEN and SYDVKM. The CDR3 region is CAQKTDSGSPLHF. CDR3 sequence (DNA): TGTGCCCAAAAGACCGACTCCGGGTCACCCCTCCACTTT.

For this clonotype: A read error may produce the germline difference seen at one junction end. This rearrangement joins TRBV6-1 to TRBJ2-7; TRBD2 aligns across 7 bases. The CDR3 has 15 residues. Germline V gene lookup returns CDR1 MNHNS and CDR2 SASEGT. In DNA form, the CDR3 reads TGTGCCAGGAGTGAACCTGCGATGGGGGGGTACGAGCAGTACTTC. Translating it yields CARSEPAMGGYEQYF.

Of note for this clonotype: The CDR3 end shows no conserved phenylalanine or tryptophan, and so a read error is likely. J is TRBJ2-5 and V is TRBV11-2, with D possibly called TRBD1 or TRBD2 (6 bases each). Germline CDR1 and CDR2: SGHAT and FQNNGV. The CDR3 covers 13 residues. The CDR3 DNA is TGTGTCAGCAGCCCGGGGGCGGGGGAGACCCAGTACTCC. Translated: CVSSPGAGETQYS.

With respect to this clonotype: Compared with germline, one end of the junction differs, possibly owing to a read error. The chain combines TRBV6-1 with TRBJ2-3, with 7 bases fitting TRBD2. CDR1 is MNHNS and CDR2 is SASEGT in the germline V gene. The CDR3 is 16 amino acids. CDR3 nucleotide sequence: TGTGTCAACAGTCAATTAGCGGGTTTAACCACAGATATGCAGTATTTT. Amino acid sequence: CVNSQLAGLTTDMQYF.

This clonotype was picked up many times. The chain links TRBV10-1 to TRBJ2-1, with D hard to call. V was pared by 3 bases and J by 8 bases, with 8 bases between. CDR1 is WNHNN and CDR2 is SYGVQD in the germline V gene (reference sequence). The CDR3 is 12 amino acids. CDR3 in amino acids: CASSENDYEQFF. CDR3 coding DNA: TGCGCCAGCAGTGAAAATGACTATGAGCAGTTCTTC.

Remarks on this clonotype: Because it lacks the conserved phenylalanine or tryptophan at the end, this CDR3 is likely a read error. This chain joins TRBV11-3 and TRBJ2-1; 9 bases align to TRBD1. Germline CDR1 reads SGHNT; CDR2 reads YENEEA. The CDR3 is made up of 14 amino acids. DNA for the CDR3: TGTGCCTGCAGCCCTGGACAGGGGAGTAGTGAGCAGTTCTAC. Translation gives CACSPGQGSSEQFY.

Notes on this clonotype: At one end the junction does not follow the germline gene, possibly because of a read error. V usage is TRBV6-2 or TRBV6-3 and J usage is TRBJ2-1; TRBD1 matches at 11 bases. Looked up from germline, CDR1 is MNHEY and CDR2 is SVGEGT. This CDR3 comprises 13 residues. CDR3 sequence: CARSYTSGTGGFF. Here the CDR3 DNA reads TGTGCCAGGAGTTACACGTCTGGGACAGGGGGGTTCTTC.

This clonotype was picked up a small number of times. A much larger clone differs by one base, so this may be a read error. The CDR3 sequence is CASSEASWLAGETQYF. The CDR3 nucleotides read TGTGCCAGCAGTGAAGCGTCCTGGCTAGCGGGAGAGACCCAGTACTTC. The chain recombines TRBV6-1 with TRBJ2-5, with 8 bases fitting TRBD2. There are 16 residues in the CDR3. Trimming took 0 bases from V and 4 from J; bases not matched to a gene: 7. Germline lookup yields CDR1 MNHNS and CDR2 SASEGT.

This clonotype was observed a few times. The chain joins TRBV19 to TRBJ2-6; D remains ambiguous. Germline loops: CDR1 LNHDA, CDR2 SQIVND (reference sequence). There are 13 residues in the CDR3. The V gene lost 5 bases and the J gene lost 4 bases, with 6 bases spanning the gap. CDR3 residues: CASSEQGANVLTF. The CDR3, as DNA: TGTGCCAGTAGTGAACAGGGGGCCAACGTCCTGACTTTC. Full variable domain (outside the CDR3, taken from reference TRBV19 and TRBJ2-6): DGGITQSPKYLFRKEGQNVTLSCEQNLNHDAMYWYRQDPGQGLRLIYYSQIVNDFQKGDIAEGYSVSREKKESFPLTVTSAQKNPTAFYLCASSEQGANVLTFGAGSRLTVL.

In its sample, this clonotype was seen a few times. A much more abundant neighbour one base away suggests this may be a read error. The chain is built from TRBV7-9 and TRBJ2-3; D unresolved. CDR3 size: 11 residues. Germline CDR1 SEHNR, CDR2 FQNEAQ (reference sequence). The CDR3 loop reads CASSPQDRQYF. The CDR3 DNA reads TGTGCCAGCAGCCCCCAGGATAGGCAGTATTTT.

Worth noting for this clonotype: At one boundary the junction diverges from the germline segment, which might be a read error. The chain carries TRBV6-1 and TRBJ1-2, with D perhaps TRBD1 (6 bases). The CDR3 is 12 amino acids. Germline values: CDR1 MNHNS, CDR2 SASEGT. This chain's CDR3 is CTSRRDNYGYTF. CDR3 coding DNA: TGTACCAGCAGGCGGGACAACTATGGCTACACTTTC.

A remark on this clonotype: One end of the junction varies from germline; a read error may be responsible. The chain carries TRBV11-2 and TRBJ2-5, with D uncertain. The CDR3 is made up of 13 amino acids. CDR1 is SGHAT, CDR2 FQNNGV, per germline. The CDR3 DNA reads TGTGCCAGCAGCTTTAACGTCGGAGAGACCCATTATTTC. Protein: CASSFNVGETHYF.

Note on this clonotype: Without the conserved terminal phenylalanine or tryptophan, this CDR3 likely stems from a read error. The limits of the CDR3 on the DNA are not certain, so only TCRdb's listed CDR3 is given. The chain recombines TRBV6-1 with TRBJ1-2; the DNA was not used to check the table's D call, TRBD1. The CDR3 totals 12 residues, both ends included. CDR1 and CDR2 (germline): MNHNS, SASEGT. The CDR3 loop reads CATHRGIGGYII.

This clonotype was seen ten or more times. This chain connects TRBV12-5 to TRBJ1-1, with D possibly matching TRBD1 (6 bases). The CDR3 has 15 residues. V was pared by 4 bases and J by 1 base, with 13 bases between. Germline-derived CDR1 and CDR2 are LGHNT and FRNRAP. The DNA of the CDR3 is TGTGCTAGTGGTTCCACGGGACACCAGAACACTGAAGCTTTCTTT. Residues: CASGSTGHQNTEAFF.

A remark on this clonotype: An end of the junction does not agree with germline; a read error may underlie this. The J gene is TRBJ2-7, the V gene TRBV7-8, with D possibly being TRBD1 (5 bases). Germline CDR1 SGHVS, CDR2 FQNEAQ. The CDR3 spans 15 residues. In DNA, the CDR3 is TGTGCCAGCAGCTTAATCTTAGGGGTCTCCTACGAGCAATATTTC. As protein: CASSLILGVSYEQYF.

As for this clonotype: The junction does not match germline at one end; this may be a read error. The chain is built from TRBV11-2 and TRBJ2-2; 9 positions agree with TRBD2. Germline values: CDR1 SGHAT, CDR2 FQNNGV. This CDR3 has 16 amino acids. The DNA for the CDR3 is TGTGCCAGCAGCTTAGTTGCGCTAGCGGGAACCGGGGAGCTGTCTTTC. Its protein is CASSLVALAGTGELSF.